One and the same sample provided the 30 T cell receptor beta chains below, sequenced in a study of blood T cells in healthy people across ages. Next came a second PCR, run for about 7 to 12 cycles, which used a sample-barcoded 5' primer along with a J-beta primer mix. TCRdb re-analysed the 5' RACE reads in MiXCR, keeping a single row per CDR3 protein. The top ten clones hold 13% of a sample with around 1,000,000 distinct CDR3 sequences, 35% to 40% of them seen once. Sequenced: blood. The receptors were sampled from a man between 18 and 29 years old in good health.

There are a few counts of this clonotype. Compared with germline, one end of the junction differs, possibly owing to a read error. V usage is TRBV4-2 and J usage is TRBJ2-1; D is perhaps TRBD2 (6 bases). Germline CDR1 and CDR2: LGHNA and YNFKEQ. CDR3 size: 16 residues. CDR3: CASGQEGSGHYNEQFF. The CDR3 nucleotides read TGTGCCAGCGGCCAAGAGGGTAGCGGACACTACAATGAGCAGTTCTTC.

The chain has TRBV6-5 and TRBJ2-1; 7 bases map to TRBD2. The J call is in doubt because the DNA end fits TRBJ2-7 better. CDR1 is MNHEY, CDR2 SVGAGI, per germline. The CDR3 is 14 amino acids. The CDR3 nucleotides are TGTGCCAGCAGTCCCCCCGGGACTAACAATGAGCAGTACTTC. The encoded protein is CASSPPGTNNEQYF.

This chain uses TRBV4-1 with TRBJ1-2, with D perhaps matching TRBD1 (5 bases). Germline V CDR1 and CDR2: MGHRA, YSYEKL. Trimming removed 1 base from V and 6 bases from J, with 12 bases in between. This CDR3 contains 14 residues. The CDR3 nucleotides are TGCGCCAGCAGCCAAGTAGGCCAGGGAAATGGCTACACCTTC. Translated, it gives CASSQVGQGNGYTF.

J is TRBJ2-5 and V is TRBV5-1, with D perhaps given as TRBD1 or TRBD2 (5 bases each). V was clipped by 1 base and J by 11 bases, with 27 bases between them. Per germline, CDR1 SGHRS and CDR2 YFSETQ. The CDR3 covers 17 residues. The CDR3 sequence is CASSLSLGRGFNNEQYF. The CDR3 region has the DNA TGCGCCAGCAGCTTGTCCCTCGGCCGGGGCTTTAACAATGAGCAGTACTTC.

In DNA, the CDR3 is TGTGCCAGTCTTGCTACAGCTAACTATGGCTACACCTTC. Its protein product is CASLATANYGYTF. This chain links TRBV21-1 with TRBJ1-2. TRBV21-1 is an annotated pseudogene. The CDR3 has 13 amino acids.

The genes are TRBV9 and TRBJ2-3, with TRBD1 matching 12 bases. Germline values: CDR1 SGDLS, CDR2 YYNGEE. The CDR3 extends over 15 amino acids. V lost 3 bases, J lost 4 bases, and 3 bases stayed unmatched. Here the CDR3 DNA reads TGTGCCAGCAGCGGGGGACAGGGGGCTTCAGATACGCAGTATTTT. Its translation is CASSGGQGASDTQYF.

Note on this clonotype: The DNA is omitted, as the CDR3 cannot be located on it reliably, and the CDR3 follows TCRdb's listing. The rearrangement joins TRBV12-3 or TRBV12-4 to TRBJ1-5; the table's D call, TRBD1, was not checked against the DNA. The CDR3 comprises 17 residues, both ends counted. This CDR3 is CASSSSGGDFSNQPQHF.

V and J are TRBV25-1 and TRBJ2-7, with 7 positions matching TRBD2. V trimming: 6 bases; J trimming: 7 bases; junction bases outside the gene matches: 15. Germline assignment: CDR1 MGHDK and CDR2 SYGVNS. The CDR3 extends over 15 amino acids. The CDR3 DNA reads as TGTGCCAGCAGAGAAGCGGGGAGAGACTACAATGAGCAGTACTTC. Protein: CASREAGRDYNEQYF.

V gene TRBV7-9 combines with J gene TRBJ1-1, with 9 bases matching TRBD1. Germline V gives CDR1 SEHNR, CDR2 FQNEAQ (reference sequence). This CDR3 comprises 15 residues. Unmatched junction bases numbered 6, after V lost 4 bases and J lost 3 bases. The CDR3 is CASSSGQGTYTEAFF. In nucleotides, the CDR3 is TGTGCCAGCAGCTCAGGACAGGGGACATACACTGAAGCTTTCTTT.

The table lists this clonotype with many counts. This chain connects TRBV5-6 to TRBJ1-1; D not resolved. The V gene lost 5 bases and the J gene lost 4 bases, with 9 bases spanning the gap. The CDR3 has 12 amino acids. Germline V CDR1 and CDR2: SGHDT, YYEEEE. The CDR3 DNA sequence: TGTGCCAGCAGTCCAACTGGCACTGAAGCTTTCTTT. Its protein is CASSPTGTEAFF.

This clonotype was counted at least ten times. The chain uses TRBV20-1 and TRBJ1-1; 8 bases map to TRBD1. The CDR3 is 13 amino acids. Germline CDR1 reads DFQATT; CDR2 reads SNEGSKA (reference sequence). The CDR3 coding sequence is TGCAGCGCCCGGACAGGGCCGAACACTGAAGCTTTCTTT. The encoded protein is CSARTGPNTEAFF.

This chain joins TRBV6-1 and TRBJ2-3; TRBD1 matches 7 bases. Germline V gives CDR1 MNHNS, CDR2 SASEGT. V was clipped by 7 bases and J by 1 base; unmatched bases: 8. The CDR3 runs to 15 residues. CDR3 sequence (DNA): TGTGCCAGCAACGAGGGGGCAGGTGGCACAGATACGCAGTATTTT. Its translation: CASNEGAGGTDTQYF.

This clonotype was detected a few times. The chain links TRBV10-3 to TRBJ2-6; D uncertain. CDR3 size: 15 residues. Germline loops: CDR1 ENHRY, CDR2 SYGVKD. Trimming shortened V by 3 bases and J by 2 bases, and 8 bases separated the two germline ends. The DNA for the CDR3 is TGTGCCATCAGTGACGGAGAAACTGGGGCCAACGTCCTGACTTTC. Translation: CAISDGETGANVLTF.

This clonotype was counted between two and nine times. The chain links TRBV7-2 to TRBJ1-4, with D possibly TRBD1 on 6 matching bases. CDR1 and CDR2 from the germline V gene are SGHTA and FQGNSA. This CDR3 region has 15 residues. Trimming took 5 bases from V and 8 from J, leaving 18 bases between them. The CDR3 nucleotides are TGTGCCAGCAGCGCCCTACAGGGATTTAGGGAAAAACTGTTTTTT. It translates to CASSALQGFREKLFF.

The rearrangement links TRBV4-1 to TRBJ1-1, with 9 positions matching TRBD1. Germline-derived CDR1 and CDR2 are MGHRA and YSYEKL. CDR3 length equals 19 residues. Losses at the gene ends were 4 bases for V and 3 bases for J; bases not matched to a gene: 18. CDR3: CASSLIPGQGSDGYTEAFF. The CDR3, as DNA: TGCGCCAGCAGCCTGATTCCGGGACAGGGCTCCGATGGGTACACTGAAGCTTTCTTT.

The table lists this clonotype with a count of one. The chain is built from TRBV5-6 and TRBJ1-2; 7 bases fit TRBD1. Looked up from germline, CDR1 is SGHDT and CDR2 is YYEEEE. The V segment lost 4 bases and the J segment 0 bases; nucleotides outside the gene matches: 9. The CDR3 is 16 amino acids. DNA for the CDR3: TGTGCCAGCAGCCCAATAGACAGGGAAGCTAACTATGGCTACACCTTC. Protein product: CASSPIDREANYGYTF.

The rearrangement joins TRBV19 to TRBJ2-2; perhaps TRBD1 as D (6 bases). The CDR3 runs to 14 residues. CDR1 and CDR2 from the germline V gene are LNHDA and SQIVND (reference sequence). The V end lost 7 bases, the J end lost 5 bases, and 14 bases lay between the germline ends. The CDR3 spells CASKGRGATGELFF. The CDR3 DNA reads TGTGCCAGTAAGGGCAGGGGAGCTACCGGGGAGCTGTTTTTT.

This chain connects TRBV2 to TRBJ2-5; 7 bases map to TRBD1. V lost 7 bases and J lost 9; bases outside the gene matches: 8. Germline values: CDR1 SNHLY, CDR2 FYNNEI. The CDR3 spans 12 residues. The DNA of the CDR3 is TGTGCCAGCATCCGAATGCAGGGGGCCCAGTACTTC. Protein sequence: CASIRMQGAQYF.

The V call is TRBV16, the J call TRBJ2-1, with D hard to call. The CDR3 contains 13 residues. Germline V gives CDR1 KGHSY, CDR2 FQNENV. Trimming cost V 1 base and J 9 bases, with 10 bases left between them. The CDR3 region has the DNA TGTGCCAGCAGCCAATACTCTTCCCGTGAGCAGTTCTTC. As protein: CASSQYSSREQFF. Supplemented by reference TRBV16 and TRBJ2-1, the full variable domain reads GEEVAQTPKHLVRGEGQKAKLYCAPIKGHSYVFWYQQVLKNEFKFLISFQNENVFDETGMPKERFSAKCLPNSPCSLEIQATKLEDSAVYFCASSQYSSREQFFGPGTRLTVL.

This clonotype was seen a handful of times. The DNA for the CDR3 is TGCGCCAGCAGCCCCTGGGCCCCTAGCGGCTCCTACAATGAGCAGTTCTTC. This encodes CASSPWAPSGSYNEQFF. The chain carries TRBV4-1 and TRBJ2-1, with 7 bases identical to TRBD2. This CDR3 contains 17 residues. Per the germline V gene, CDR1 is MGHRA and CDR2 is YSYEKL. The trim removed 4 bases at V and 0 bases at J, leaving 9 bases unmatched.

This clonotype was observed a single time. This sequence joins TRBV7-9 and TRBJ2-1; the D is unclear. CDR3 length equals 16 residues. CDR1 is SEHNR, CDR2 FQNEAQ, per germline (reference sequence). V was trimmed by 3 bases and J by 0 bases, leaving 12 bases between them. The CDR3 nucleotides read TGTGCCAGCAGCTTCCAAGCAAGTAGCTCCTACAATGAGCAGTTCTTC. This codes for CASSFQASSSYNEQFF.

There are a few counts of this clonotype. Written as DNA, the CDR3 is TGTGCCAGCAGCCAAGATGCGGAGGGAGCTAACTATGGCTACACCTTC. Its translation is CASSQDAEGANYGYTF. This chain joins TRBV4-2 and TRBJ1-2; D uncertain. Deletions cut 0 bases from V and 0 bases from J, with 11 bases between. The CDR3 extends over 16 amino acids. Germline values: CDR1 LGHNA, CDR2 YNFKEQ.

This chain uses TRBV5-1 with TRBJ1-1; maybe TRBD1 (6 bases). Trimming took off 3 bases at V and 8 bases at J, with 14 bases between the two ends. CDR3 size: 13 residues. CDR1 and CDR2 (germline): SGHRS, YFSETQ. DNA for the CDR3: TGCGCCAGCAGCTCCCATATCCAGGGGGAAGCTTTCTTT. Its translation: CASSSHIQGEAFF.

V is TRBV9 and J is TRBJ2-1; no reliable D call. The J call may be in error: the DNA end matches TRBJ2-7 better. This CDR3 comprises 12 residues. Germline CDR1 reads SGDLS; CDR2 reads YYNGEE. The CDR3 protein is CASSPTNNEQYF. CDR3 sequence (DNA): TGTGCCAGCAGCCCCACCAACAATGAGCAGTACTTC.

The chain employs TRBV29-1 and TRBJ2-2; unclear D gene. The CDR3 sequence is 13 residues long. CDR1 SQVTM and CDR2 ANQGSEA come from the germline V gene. Deletions cut 5 bases from V and 2 bases from J, with 9 bases between. The CDR3 reads CSVYVTNTGELFF. The CDR3, as DNA: TGCAGCGTTTACGTGACAAACACCGGGGAGCTGTTTTTT.

This chain joins TRBV27 and TRBJ1-1, with 7 bases that match TRBD1. This CDR3 is 15 amino acids long. V dropped 2 bases and J dropped 0; count of bases not matched to a gene: 3. Germline loops: CDR1 MNHEY, CDR2 SMNVEV (reference sequence). CDR3 sequence: CASSLQGGMNTEAFF. CDR3 coding DNA: TGTGCCAGCAGTTTACAGGGGGGAATGAACACTGAAGCTTTCTTT.

V and J are TRBV20-1 and TRBJ2-1; 13 nucleotides align to TRBD2. Judging by the DNA end, TRBJ2-7 fits better; the J call may be wrong. CDR1 and CDR2 (germline): DFQATT, SNEGSKA (reference sequence). This CDR3 comprises 15 residues. The DNA for the CDR3 is TGCAGTGCCCTAGCAACTAGCGGGGGGGCCAATGAGCAGTACTTC. Encoded protein: CSALATSGGANEQYF.

J is TRBJ2-1 and V is TRBV5-1, with D unclear. Trimming took 0 bases from V and 5 from J, leaving 12 bases between them. This CDR3 has 15 amino acids. Looked up from germline, CDR1 is SGHRS and CDR2 is YFSETQ. The CDR3 DNA reads as TGCGCCAGCAGCTTGGAGACAATGTTCCACAATGAGCAGTTCTTC. Amino acid sequence: CASSLETMFHNEQFF.

A few counts support this clonotype. V usage is TRBV20-1 and J usage is TRBJ1-1, with a weak D call TRBD1 (6 bases). The V gene's germline CDR1 is DFQATT and CDR2 SNEGSKA (reference sequence). Trimming shortened V by 6 bases and J by 0 bases, and 14 bases separated the two germline ends. This CDR3 contains 14 residues. As DNA, the CDR3 is TGCAGTGCCCGTACAGGGTCCATGAACACTGAAGCTTTCTTT. Protein: CSARTGSMNTEAFF.

There are a few counts of this clonotype. V and J are TRBV20-1 and TRBJ2-3, with D maybe TRBD2 (7 bases). V shed 0 bases and J shed 2 bases, with 18 bases lying between them. The CDR3 runs 17 residues. Germline V gene lookup returns CDR1 DFQATT and CDR2 SNEGSKA (reference sequence). CDR3 bases: TGCAGTGCTAGAGATCCCCTCTCGCGGGGGCCCACAGATACGCAGTATTTT. This gives the protein CSARDPLSRGPTDTQYF.